A single sample is the source of the 8 T cell receptor beta chains below, sequenced in a study of chemoradiotherapy in HPV16-positive cancers (dated 2022 in TCRdb). Libraries were built with the immunoSEQ multiplex PCR assay. As stored in TCRdb, this immuneACCESS dataset retains in-frame rearrangements with V and J assigned. A fraction of the clones does not appear; measured against another copy, unresolved V genes explain less than half of the discrepancy, and the remainder lacks a known reason. The sample table contains 6,600 or so clones; only one count was recorded for about 89% of them. The ten largest clones take up roughly 2.5% of the sample. The sample consisted of tumor tissue, taken from a patient who underwent chemoradiotherapy. These receptors all come from a human donor with HPV-associated anogenital cancer.

A remark on this clone: Mismatch with germline at one junction end may stem from a read error. DNA of the CDR3: TGTGCCAGCAGTTTAGGCGGGGCCCGGCTGTCCTTC. Its protein product is CASSLGGARLSF. The chain has TRBV27 and TRBJ2-7; possible D gene TRBD2, 6 bases. CDR1 and CDR2 from the germline V gene are MNHEY and SMNVEV (reference sequence). The CDR3 sequence is 12 residues long.

The J gene is TRBJ2-5, the V gene TRBV29-1, with D hard to call. Germline V gene data show CDR1 as SQVTM and CDR2 as ANQGSEA. The CDR3 loop spans 11 amino acids. V lost 7 bases and J lost 1, with 7 bases in between. DNA for the CDR3: TGCAGCGCCCAACCCCAAGAGACCCAGTACTTC. It yields the protein CSAQPQETQYF.

The chain recombines TRBV28 with TRBJ1-1, with D tentatively TRBD1 (5 bases). Trimming shortened V by 7 bases and J by 8 bases, and 11 bases separated the two germline ends. The CDR3 sequence is 11 residues long. Germline V CDR1 and CDR2: MDHEN, SYDVKM. The CDR3: CASKGNREAFF. CDR3 nucleotides: TGTGCCAGCAAGGGGAATCGGGAAGCTTTCTTT.

The V and J genes are TRBV5-6 and TRBJ1-4; 9 positions agree with TRBD1. The CDR3 has 15 residues. Per the germline V gene, CDR1 is SGHDT and CDR2 is YYEEEE. Germline trimming cut 3 bases from V and 8 bases from J; bases unmatched to any gene: 8. CDR3 bases: TGTGCCAGCAGCTCCGGGACAGGGAGGAGAGAAAAACTGTTTTTT. Its protein is CASSSGTGRREKLFF.

This chain links TRBV5-1 with TRBJ2-1, with 9 bases that match TRBD2. The junction had 20 bases not matched to a gene; V was cut back by 3 bases and J by 4 bases. The CDR3 is 20 amino acids. Germline V gene sequence: CDR1 SGHRS, CDR2 YFSETQ. The DNA of the CDR3 is TGCGCCAGCAGCTCGAGGGGAATGGGCGGGAGGGCCAATAATTACAATGAGCAGTTCTTC. Its protein product is CASSSRGMGGRANNYNEQFF.

The chain uses TRBV27 and TRBJ2-7; D uncertain. V lost 8 bases and J 6 bases, leaving 14 bases between the germline ends. The germline CDR1 and CDR2 sequences are MNHEY and SMNVEV (reference sequence). This CDR3 has 12 amino acids. The CDR3 nucleotides read TGTGCCAGCCGGTCCTATAACCTCGAGCAGTACTTC. The encoded protein is CASRSYNLEQYF.

This clone appeared once. The chain combines TRBV5-1 with TRBJ2-7; 7 bases align to TRBD1. V dropped 0 bases and J dropped 3; count of bases not matched to a gene: 3. This CDR3 has 14 residues. Germline assignment: CDR1 SGHRS and CDR2 YFSETQ. CDR3 coding DNA: TGCGCCAGCAGCTTGGTGACAGGGAACTACGAGCAGTACTTC. Translating gives CASSLVTGNYEQYF.

The J gene is TRBJ2-1, the V gene TRBV11-1; no clear D gene. This CDR3 has 15 residues. The V end lost 5 bases, the J end lost 2 bases, and 13 bases lay between the germline ends. Germline-derived CDR1 and CDR2 are SGHAT and FQDESV (reference sequence). CDR3 coding DNA: TGTGCCAGCAGCAAGGACCCCATCGCCTACAATGAGCAGTTCTTC. It codes for CASSKDPIAYNEQFF.